The 14 T cell receptor beta chains below come from one sample, sequenced in a study of blood T cell repertoires in COVID-19. The table came from immunoSEQ multiplex PCR; TCRdb's copy has only in-frame clones and leaves some out. The sample carries approximately 180,000 clones, about 80% recorded once. Sequences were obtained from PBMCs or T cells enriched from blood (not recorded which). Receptors originate from a woman aged 60-75 years with acute COVID-19.

V and J are TRBV7-2 and TRBJ2-1; TRBD1 is a possible D gene (5 bases). In germline, CDR1 is SGHTA, CDR2 FQGNSA. CDR3 length: 13 amino acids. V gave up 6 bases and J gave up 4 bases, with 10 bases separating them. The CDR3, as DNA: TGTGCCAGCAGGGAACCAGGGTACAATGAGCAGTTCTTC. It codes for CASREPGYNEQFF.

The chain links TRBV4-3 to TRBJ1-3; 7 bases fit TRBD1. Losses at the gene ends were 4 bases for V and 9 bases for J; bases not matched to a gene: 9. CDR1 is LGHNA, CDR2 YSLEER, per germline. This CDR3 has 14 residues. The CDR3 loop reads CASSRGQNLGTIYF. DNA of the CDR3: TGCGCCAGCAGCCGGGGACAGAATCTAGGCACCATATATTTT.

The J gene is TRBJ1-3, the V gene TRBV10-3; unclear D gene. The CDR3 is 14 amino acids. Trimming took off 6 bases at V and 4 bases at J, with 13 bases between the two ends. The germline V gene has CDR1 ENHRY and CDR2 SYGVKD. The CDR3 spells CAISTGETGNTIYF. In DNA form, the CDR3 reads TGTGCCATCAGCACGGGAGAGACCGGAAACACCATATATTTT.

This clone was detected once. The genes are TRBV5-1 and TRBJ1-6; no firm D call. Germline loops: CDR1 SGHRS, CDR2 YFSETQ. V lost 0 bases to trimming and J lost 3 bases, with 10 bases between them. The CDR3 has 16 amino acids. The CDR3 sequence is CASSLGLQLYNSPLHF. For the CDR3, the DNA is TGCGCCAGCAGCTTGGGCTTACAGCTCTATAATTCACCCCTCCACTTT.

The rearrangement uses TRBV6-5 and TRBJ1-5; the D gene is possibly TRBD1 (5 bases). V was pared by 8 bases and J by 7 bases, with 12 bases between. The CDR3 sequence is 12 residues long. Germline V lookup: CDR1 MNHEY, CDR2 SVGAGI. The CDR3 loop reads CASGFGGQPQHF. In DNA form, the CDR3 reads TGTGCCAGCGGGTTCGGGGGGCAGCCCCAGCATTTT.

This clone was recorded a few times. This chain's CDR3 is CASSQDLYSENTEAFF. For the CDR3, the DNA is TGCGCCAGCAGCCAAGATTTGTACAGTGAAAACACTGAAGCTTTCTTT. The chain has TRBV4-3 and TRBJ1-1; D is undetermined. Trimming removed 0 bases from V and 2 bases from J, with 13 bases in between. Per germline, CDR1 LGHNA and CDR2 YSLEER. The CDR3 spans 16 residues.

This clone was counted a few times. V is TRBV12-3 or TRBV12-4 and J is TRBJ2-7; tentatively, D is TRBD2 (5 bases). V was clipped by 11 bases and J by 5 bases, with 16 bases between them. This CDR3 is 12 amino acids long. The CDR3 region has the DNA TGTGCCTGCAAGGCCGGGGTAAACGAGCAGTACTTC. Residues: CACKAGVNEQYF.

This clone was recorded once. This chain joins TRBV3-1 (or the pseudogene TRBV3-2) and TRBJ2-1, with D perhaps matching TRBD2 (6 bases). Germline values: CDR1 LGHDT, CDR2 YNNKEL (reference sequence). Trimming took off 3 bases at V and 7 bases at J, with 10 bases between the two ends. The CDR3 loop spans 13 amino acids. DNA for the CDR3: TGTGCCAGCAGCCAGGAGGGGTGGAATGAGCAGTTCTTC. Translating it yields CASSQEGWNEQFF.

V is TRBV18 and J is TRBJ2-3, with D possibly TRBD1 on 5 matching bases. The V and J ends lost 4 bases and 2 bases respectively, with 10 bases between them. Looked up from germline, CDR1 is KGHSH and CDR2 is LQKENI. The CDR3 loop spans 14 amino acids. This CDR3 reads CASSRGRATDTQYF. The CDR3 coding sequence is TGTGCCAGCTCACGGGGCAGGGCCACAGATACGCAGTATTTT.

The rearrangement joins TRBV7-9 to TRBJ1-1; 7 bases match TRBD1. Trimming removed 2 bases from V and 3 bases from J; junction bases left unmatched: 6. The CDR3 has 15 amino acids. Germline assignment: CDR1 SEHNR and CDR2 FQNEAQ (reference sequence). The DNA for the CDR3 is TGTGCCAGCAGCTTACTTCAGGGGGTTGACACTGAAGCTTTCTTT. Protein product: CASSLLQGVDTEAFF.

This clone came up a few times. The chain has TRBV6-4 and TRBJ1-2, with 8 bases matching TRBD1. The J segment lost 8 bases and the V segment lost 0 bases, leaving 5 bases of the junction unmatched. The germline gives CDR1 MRHNA, CDR2 SNTAGT. The CDR3 runs 14 residues. As DNA, the CDR3 is TGTGCCAGCAGTGACTCGGACAGGGCCCTCGGCTACACCTTC. Amino acid sequence: CASSDSDRALGYTF.

With regard to this clone: A single base separates this from a much larger clone, so it may be a read error. Other DNA sequences in this specimen translate into the identical CDR3. V and J are TRBV18 and TRBJ1-1, with D uncertain. From germline, CDR1 is KGHSH and CDR2 LQKENI. The CDR3 contains 15 residues. V gave up 5 bases and J gave up 2 bases, with 15 bases separating them. The CDR3 loop is CASSSPGKGNTEAFF. The CDR3 bases are TGTGCCAGCTCATCGCCGGGTAAAGGAAACACTGAAGCTTTCTTT.

The rearrangement uses TRBV27 and TRBJ2-7; D possibly corresponds to TRBD1 (5 bases). The CDR3 is made up of 13 amino acids. Germline V lookup: CDR1 MNHEY, CDR2 SMNVEV (reference sequence). V lost 3 bases and J 4 bases, leaving 10 bases between the germline ends. CDR3 region: CASSFGPGYEQYV. The CDR3 bases are TGTGCCAGCAGTTTCGGTCCAGGGTACGAGCAGTACGTC.

Only a few counts were recorded for this clone. The chain recombines TRBV29-1 with TRBJ1-4; no reliable D call. The CDR3 is 11 amino acids. V was pared by 5 bases and J by 13 bases, with 14 bases between. Per the germline V gene, CDR1 is SQVTM and CDR2 is ANQGSEA. CDR3 sequence (DNA): TGCAGCGTTACCGAGACCTCGGGACTGTTTTTT. This encodes CSVTETSGLFF. Full variable domain (rest looked up from reference TRBV29-1 and TRBJ1-4): SAVISQKPSRDICQRGTSLTIQCQVDSQVTMMFWYRQQPGQSLTLIATANQGSEATYESGFVIDKFPISRPNLTFSTLTVSNMSPEDSSIYLCSVTETSGLFFGSGTQLSVL.